One T cell receptor beta chain is described in this entry. The CDR3 runs 15 residues. V lost 3 bases and J lost 2; bases outside the gene matches: 9. Germline lookup yields CDR1 GTSNPN and CDR2 SVGIG (reference sequence). The sample is drawn from a study of blood T cell repertoires in COVID-19. On the study more broadly: The United States, Italy and Spain were the sources of the acute and convalescent COVID-19 samples. From T cells, B-cell-depleted T cells, or PBMCs came the material, which was cDNA or gDNA.

Original processing methods: Counts of nucleated cells, estimated from reference gene primer amplification, were obtained. Generated by immunoSEQ multiplex PCR, the TCRdb table keeps only in-frame clones and is missing some. From that table come the V and J calls and clone size; the DNA was used to work out D and trimming. The top ten hold approximately 4.8% of the sample, which has about 250,000 clones, roughly 84% seen once. The sequence was obtained from a man in his forties or fifties with active or convalescent COVID-19. Sequenced sample: peripheral blood. J is TRBJ2-5 and V is TRBV30; TRBD2 matches 7 bases. CDR3 amino acids: CAWSPLGGRQETQYF. As DNA, the CDR3 is TGTGCCTGGAGCCCCTTGGGGGGGAGACAAGAGACCCAGTACTTC.